Below are 24 T cell receptor beta chains sequenced from a single sample in a study of blood T cells in healthy people across ages. It was with a sample-barcoded 5' primer and a J-beta primer mix that a second PCR of roughly 7 to 12 cycles was run. TCRdb reanalysed the 5' RACE reads using MiXCR and keeps one entry per CDR3 protein. This table has about 2 million distinct CDR3 sequences, roughly 52% appearing once. The sample was blood. The source is a woman between 40 and 55 years old in good health.

This chain uses TRBV18 with TRBJ1-2; 8 bases fit TRBD1. The junction had 6 bases not matched to a gene; V was cut back by 3 bases and J by 3 bases. CDR1 and CDR2 from the germline V gene are KGHSH and LQKENI. The CDR3 is 15 amino acids. The CDR3 loop reads CASSPGQGKHYGYTF. As DNA, the CDR3 is TGTGCCAGCTCACCCGGACAGGGAAAGCACTATGGCTACACCTTC.

The chain is built from TRBV13 and TRBJ2-5, with 8 bases lining up with TRBD2. This CDR3 is built from 15 residues. Unmatched junction bases numbered 16, after V lost 5 bases and J lost 11 bases. CDR1 is PRHDT and CDR2 is FYEKMQ in the germline V gene (reference sequence). The CDR3 DNA follows: TGTGCCAGCAGCCCGGCGGGAGGCCTCTTTGGTGAGCAGTACTTC. Protein: CASSPAGGLFGEQYF.

This clonotype appeared a single time. This sequence joins TRBV27 and TRBJ2-1; the D is unclear. CDR1 and CDR2 (germline): MNHEY, SMNVEV (reference sequence). The CDR3 covers 15 residues. Trimming cost V 7 bases and J 2 bases, with 15 bases left between them. CDR3: CASTPSEGPYNEQFF. For the CDR3, the DNA is TGTGCCAGCACCCCCTCAGAAGGCCCCTACAATGAGCAGTTCTTC.

The rearrangement uses TRBV6-2 or TRBV6-3 and TRBJ2-1; D is perhaps TRBD1 or TRBD2 (5 bases each). Trimming removed 6 bases at V and 6 bases at J, with 18 bases between. The CDR3 has 15 amino acids. Per the germline V gene, CDR1 is MNHEY and CDR2 is SVGEGT. In DNA form, the CDR3 reads TGTGCCAGCAGGAAACGACAGACGGCGGGCAATGAGCAGTTCTTC. As protein: CASRKRQTAGNEQFF.

The chain uses TRBV6-2 or TRBV6-3 and TRBJ2-5, with 9 positions matching TRBD1. This CDR3 is built from 15 residues. Germline V lookup: CDR1 MNHEY, CDR2 SVGEGT. V shed 7 bases and J 5 bases; nucleotides not matched to a gene: 11. The CDR3 loop reads CASNTQGAGAETQYF. In nucleotides, the CDR3 is TGTGCCAGCAACACACAGGGGGCTGGTGCCGAGACCCAGTACTTC.

The chain carries TRBV23-1 and TRBJ2-7, with TRBD1 identical over 9 bases. TRBV23-1 falls under the ORF class, with uncertain function. V trimming: 2 bases; J trimming: 5 bases; junction bases outside the gene matches: 7. CDR3 length: 15 amino acids. CDR3: CASSQTGGGRNEQYF. The CDR3, as DNA: TGCGCCAGCAGTCAAACAGGGGGCGGTAGGAACGAGCAGTACTTC.

V gene TRBV10-3 combines with J gene TRBJ1-2; the D is unclear. CDR1 and CDR2 from the germline V gene are ENHRY and SYGVKD. The CDR3 runs 15 residues. Trimming removed 2 bases from V and 4 bases from J, with 14 bases in between. The CDR3 coding sequence is TGTGCCATCAGTGAGCCTGGCGGTGTTAGCTATGGCTACACCTTC. This translates into CAISEPGGVSYGYTF.

The rearrangement uses TRBV7-2 and TRBJ1-1; D uncertain. Germline V lookup: CDR1 SGHTA, CDR2 FQGNSA. V was pared by 5 bases and J by 0 bases, with 13 bases between. The CDR3 consists of 15 residues. CDR3 sequence reads: CASSPVRFLNTEAFF. CDR3 DNA sequence: TGTGCCAGCAGCCCAGTACGGTTTCTGAACACTGAAGCTTTCTTT.

This chain joins TRBV25-1 and TRBJ2-5, with 8 positions matching TRBD1. Germline CDR1 is MGHDK and CDR2 is SYGVNS. The CDR3 consists of 14 residues. J was trimmed by 5 bases and V by 1 base; bases with no gene match: 3. In DNA, the CDR3 is TGTGCCAGCAGTGAATGGACAGGGCGGGAGACCCAGTACTTC. Protein sequence: CASSEWTGRETQYF.

This clonotype has only a few counts. Germline and junction disagree at one end, which may indicate a read error. The chain employs TRBV6-5 and TRBJ2-7; the match to TRBD1 covers 7 bases. This CDR3 has 14 amino acids. Germline V gives CDR1 MNHEY, CDR2 SVGAGI. The CDR3 is CASTPTGMTYEQYF. The CDR3 bases are TGTGCTAGCACCCCGACAGGGATGACCTACGAGCAGTACTTC.

This clonotype was counted only a few times. The J gene is TRBJ2-3, the V gene TRBV29-1, with 12 positions matching TRBD2. Trimming removed 3 bases from V and 0 bases from J; junction bases left unmatched: 4. CDR3 length equals 16 residues. Germline V gene data show CDR1 as SQVTM and CDR2 as ANQGSEA. The CDR3 DNA follows: TGCAGCGTTGAGGGACTAGCGGGTTATAGCACAGATACGCAGTATTTT. It is translated as CSVEGLAGYSTDTQYF.

This clonotype was seen a handful of times. The chain is built from TRBV13 and TRBJ2-7; no firm D call. Trimming took off 0 bases at V and 2 bases at J, with 8 bases between the two ends. Germline CDR1 PRHDT, CDR2 FYEKMQ (reference sequence). This CDR3 is built from 14 residues. This chain's CDR3 is CASSLGLRAYEQYF. The CDR3 DNA sequence: TGTGCCAGCAGCTTAGGGTTGCGCGCCTACGAGCAGTACTTC.

This clonotype has a count of ten or more. The chain employs TRBV29-1 and TRBJ2-3; 7 bases line up with TRBD2. Germline V gene sequence: CDR1 SQVTM, CDR2 ANQGSEA. This CDR3 has 15 residues. J gave up 5 bases and V 0 bases, and 8 bases lay outside the gene matches. DNA for the CDR3: TGCAGCGTTGAAGATTGGACTAGAGGAGGAGATACGCAGTATTTT. It yields the protein CSVEDWTRGGDTQYF.

This clonotype has only a few counts. The genes are TRBV29-1 and TRBJ2-3; D is ambiguous. In germline, CDR1 is SQVTM, CDR2 ANQGSEA. This CDR3 is 12 amino acids long. Trimming shortened V by 6 bases and J by 4 bases, and 11 bases separated the two germline ends. The CDR3 bases are TGCAGCGTGATCTCCCGTGCAGATACGCAGTATTTT. This encodes CSVISRADTQYF.

This clonotype has more than one count but fewer than ten. V usage is TRBV27 and J usage is TRBJ2-3; TRBD2 matches at 12 bases. The trim removed 2 bases at V and 4 bases at J, leaving 7 bases unmatched. The germline CDR1 and CDR2 sequences are MNHEY and SMNVEV (reference sequence). The CDR3 is 17 residues long. The CDR3: CASSLLPSGGASDTQYF. For the CDR3, the DNA is TGTGCCAGCAGTTTACTTCCTAGCGGGGGGGCCTCAGATACGCAGTATTTT.

The rearrangement links TRBV29-1 to TRBJ1-2; D is ambiguous. V lost 4 bases to trimming and J lost 8 bases, with 11 bases between them. CDR1 SQVTM and CDR2 ANQGSEA come from the germline V gene. This CDR3 has 11 residues. CDR3 nucleotides: TGCAGCGTTGGAGAAGGATGGGGCTACACCTTC. It codes for CSVGEGWGYTF.

This clonotype was observed a few times. The J gene is TRBJ2-1, the V gene TRBV6-2 or TRBV6-3; 13 positions agree with TRBD2. The CDR3 sequence is 15 residues long. V was pared by 6 bases and J by 7 bases, with 6 bases of the junction left unmatched. Looked up from germline, CDR1 is MNHEY and CDR2 is SVGEGT. CDR3 DNA: TGTGCCAGCAGGCCGGGACTAGCGGGGCGGAATGAGCAGTTCTTC. Translating gives CASRPGLAGRNEQFF.

This chain joins TRBV7-2 and TRBJ1-1, with no clear D. The CDR3 runs 13 residues. Trimming left V 1 base short and J 10 bases short, with 13 bases between. Per germline, CDR1 SGHTA and CDR2 FQGNSA. CDR3 nucleotide sequence: TGTGCCAGCAGCTTAGTTGCCGGGAAGATAGCTTTCTTT. Protein: CASSLVAGKIAFF.

The rearrangement joins TRBV27 to TRBJ1-2; 9 bases line up with TRBD1. Germline V CDR1 and CDR2: MNHEY, SMNVEV (reference sequence). The CDR3 length is 14 residues. V lost 5 bases, J lost 3 bases, and 4 bases stayed unmatched. The CDR3 here is CASSDDRGDYGYTF. The CDR3 region has the DNA TGTGCCAGCAGTGACGACAGGGGGGACTATGGCTACACCTTC.

The chain employs TRBV12-3 or TRBV12-4 and TRBJ1-2, with no clear D. The CDR3 extends over 11 amino acids. Trimming stripped 9 bases from V and 8 bases from J, with 13 bases between. The CDR3, as DNA: TGTGCCAGTACGGACGCTTACGGCTACACCTTC. Translation gives CASTDAYGYTF.

This clonotype was seen a single time. The chain recombines TRBV29-1 with TRBJ1-1; perhaps TRBD1 as D (5 bases). The germline V gene encodes CDR1 SQVTM and CDR2 ANQGSEA. Trimming took 8 bases from V and 5 from J, leaving 24 bases between them. The CDR3 runs to 15 residues. The CDR3 DNA reads as TGCAGCCCCGACCGGGACCTCGAGATTCAAACTGAAGCTTTCTTT. Protein: CSPDRDLEIQTEAFF.

This chain connects TRBV6-5 to TRBJ2-1; 10 bases map to TRBD2. The V segment lost 5 bases and the J segment 2 bases; nucleotides outside the gene matches: 6. Germline assignment: CDR1 MNHEY and CDR2 SVGAGI. This CDR3 spans 16 amino acids. For the CDR3, the DNA is TGTGCCAGCAGTACATTAGCGGGGGGAACCTACAATGAGCAGTTCTTC. Translating it yields CASSTLAGGTYNEQFF.

This clonotype has just a few counts. The chain uses TRBV10-3 and TRBJ2-7, with 8 positions matching TRBD1. Germline CDR1 and CDR2: ENHRY and SYGVKD. This CDR3 spans 15 amino acids. Trimming at V came to 10 bases and at J to 6 bases, leaving 17 bases not matched to a gene. Here the CDR3 DNA reads TGTGCCACCGAGAAAAAATCGACAGGGGCGGTCGAGCAGTACTTC. As protein: CATEKKSTGAVEQYF.

The chain links TRBV20-1 to TRBJ1-4; D call uncertain. The CDR3 has 12 amino acids. CDR1 DFQATT and CDR2 SNEGSKA come from the germline V gene (reference sequence). Trimming shortened V by 3 bases and J by 3 bases, and 5 bases separated the two germline ends. The CDR3 spells CSARRPNEKLFF. Written as DNA, the CDR3 is TGCAGTGCTAGGCGCCCTAATGAAAAACTGTTTTTT.